This TCR beta chain is drawn from a study of T cells in Graves' hyperthyroidism and ophthalmopathy. This clonotype showed up just a few times. The CDR3 loop spans 15 amino acids. Germline CDR1 and CDR2: GTSNPN and SVGIG (reference sequence). The V end was cut by 3 bases, the J end by 6 bases, with 15 bases between. Authors of the study amplified TCR beta CDR3 regions from RNA transcripts. Carried out on the TCR CDR3, a first-round RT-PCR used the HTBI primer set. TCRdb used MiXCR to reprocess the multiplex PCR reads, holding one entry per CDR3 protein. The sample holds 300,000 or so distinct CDR3 sequences, over 20% seen once.

Sequencing used blood. This chain links TRBV30 with TRBJ1-6; D gene uncertain. The TCR originated in a woman in her fifties or sixties with Graves' hyperthyroidism. CDR3 sequence: CAWSTGLKLNSPLHF. The CDR3 bases are TGTGCCTGGAGCACTGGTCTGAAGCTTAATTCACCCCTCCACTTT.